The 12 T cell receptor beta chains given below trace back to one sample, sequenced in a study of T-cell reconstitution after alpha-beta-depleted transplantation in children. Molecular barcoding with unique molecular identifiers was used for the TCRbeta library. TCRdb re-derived calls from the PCR reads in MiXCR, one entry per CDR3 protein. The sample consists of 670,000 or so distinct CDR3 sequences, 10% to 15% of them appearing once. The sequencing used PBMCs, collected before TCRalphabeta/CD19-depleted stem cell transplant. The receptors shown here come from a girl aged 2-9 years with congenital amegakaryocytic thrombocytopenia, due to receive a stem cell transplant.

CDR3 residues: CALKGASYEQYF. In DNA form, the CDR3 reads TGCGCTTTAAAGGGGGCCTCCTACGAGCAGTACTTC. The gene calls are TRBV5-1 and TRBJ2-7; 7 bases map to TRBD1. Looked up from germline, CDR1 is SGHRS and CDR2 is YFSETQ. The CDR3 runs 12 residues.

This clonotype was seen at least ten times. The chain combines TRBV28 with TRBJ2-7; D unresolved. This CDR3 contains 15 residues. The V gene's germline CDR1 is MDHEN and CDR2 SYDVKM. Trimming stripped 3 bases from V and 0 bases from J, with 12 bases between. This chain's CDR3 is CASSLESRFSYEQYF. The CDR3 DNA is TGTGCCAGCAGTTTGGAGTCCAGGTTCTCCTACGAGCAGTACTTC.

With regard to this clonotype: This could be a read error, since a much larger clone is one nucleotide away. The rearrangement links TRBV12-3 or TRBV12-4 to TRBJ2-6, with D possibly being TRBD1 or TRBD2 (5 bases each). The CDR3 runs to 16 residues. The CDR3 DNA is TGTGCCAGCAGTCGCCACGGGATCTCTGGGGCCAACGTCCTGATTTTC. Residues: CASSRHGISGANVLIF.

This clonotype has ten or more counts. The V call is TRBV20-1, the J call TRBJ2-1; weak D call: TRBD1 (6 bases). This CDR3 is built from 13 residues. V lost 6 bases, J lost 1 base, and 10 bases lay in between. Looked up from germline, CDR1 is DFQATT and CDR2 is SNEGSKA (reference sequence). The CDR3 sequence is CSATGYSYNEQFF. The CDR3 coding sequence is TGCAGTGCCACAGGGTATTCCTACAATGAGCAGTTCTTC.

This clonotype was observed a few times. The junction and the germline gene differ at one end; a read error may be behind it. CDR3 coding DNA: TGTGCCAGCACCCAAGAACGGCTAGCGGGAGCCCGGGGTTACAATGAGCAGTTCTTC. Amino acid sequence: CASTQERLAGARGYNEQFF. The chain recombines TRBV3-1 with TRBJ2-1; 10 bases match TRBD2. The CDR3 totals 19 residues. From germline, CDR1 is LGHDT and CDR2 YNNKEL (reference sequence).

This clonotype was seen more than once but under ten times. The chain employs TRBV9 and TRBJ2-3; 15 positions match TRBD2. Germline CDR1 reads SGDLS; CDR2 reads YYNGEE. After removal of 4 bases from V and 5 bases from J, the junction contained 11 bases not matched to a gene. The CDR3 contains 18 residues. CDR3 region: CASSPGGLAGGPRDTQYF. DNA for the CDR3: TGTGCCAGCAGCCCGGGAGGACTAGCGGGAGGGCCACGAGATACGCAGTATTTT.

This clonotype showed up many times. The V call is TRBV7-8, the J call TRBJ2-3, with 12 bases aligning to TRBD2. Germline V gene lookup returns CDR1 SGHVS and CDR2 FQNEAQ. V lost 5 bases to trimming and J lost 2 bases; unmatched junction nucleotides: 5. This CDR3 is built from 16 residues. For the CDR3, the DNA is TGTGCCAGCAGCGGCGGGACTAGCGGGCTCACAGATACGCAGTATTTT. Translating gives CASSGGTSGLTDTQYF.

The J gene is TRBJ1-4, the V gene TRBV5-4; TRBD1 matches at 8 bases. The CDR3 spans 15 residues. The junction had 5 bases not matched to a gene; V was cut back by 4 bases and J by 3 bases. Germline values: CDR1 SGHNT, CDR2 YYREEE (reference sequence). The CDR3 is CASSHQQGANEKLFF. In nucleotides, the CDR3 is TGTGCCAGCAGCCACCAACAGGGGGCTAATGAAAAACTGTTTTTT.

This clonotype was counted a few times. The chain uses TRBV27 and TRBJ2-7, with D unresolved. The germline CDR1 and CDR2 sequences are MNHEY and SMNVEV (reference sequence). There are 13 residues in the CDR3. Trimming cost V 0 bases and J 0 bases, with 3 bases left between them. DNA of the CDR3: TGTGCCAGCAGTTTATCCTACTCCTACGAGCAGTACTTC. It yields the protein CASSLSYSYEQYF.

The rearrangement links TRBV5-1 to TRBJ2-3, with D unresolved. This CDR3 has 16 amino acids. The germline V gene has CDR1 SGHRS and CDR2 YFSETQ. Trimming shortened V by 0 bases and J by 2 bases, and 13 bases separated the two germline ends. The chain's CDR3 is CASSLAARLYTDTQYF. CDR3 in DNA: TGCGCCAGCAGCTTGGCGGCGCGGCTATACACAGATACGCAGTATTTT.

This clonotype was observed a few times. This chain links TRBV20-1 with TRBJ1-1; D perhaps matches TRBD1 (5 bases). Germline CDR1 reads DFQATT; CDR2 reads SNEGSKA (reference sequence). CDR3 length equals 13 residues. V was clipped by 7 bases and J by 0 bases, with 12 bases between them. The CDR3 DNA follows: TGCAGTGTGAACGGGGCGGTGAACACTGAAGCTTTCTTT. Amino acid sequence: CSVNGAVNTEAFF.

This clonotype was observed a handful of times. The rearrangement links TRBV4-1 to TRBJ1-5; D remains unclear. The CDR3 is made up of 13 amino acids. V lost 1 base and J lost 4, with 5 bases in between. CDR1 and CDR2 (germline): MGHRA, YSYEKL. CDR3 sequence: CASSQGGNQPQHF. In nucleotides, the CDR3 is TGCGCCAGCAGCCAAGGCGGGAATCAGCCCCAGCATTTT.